Sequencing of this TCR beta chain was carried out in a study of blood T cell repertoires in COVID-19. Study-wide background: The study drew acute and convalescent COVID-19 samples from the United States, Italy and Spain. Sample material is recorded as cDNA or gDNA derived from T cells, B-cell-depleted T cells, or PBMCs.

Germline loops: CDR1 MRHNA, CDR2 SNTAGT. The V segment lost 6 bases and the J segment 5 bases; nucleotides outside the gene matches: 7. The CDR3 contains 15 residues. Seattle patients were enrolled during active infection and followed longitudinally. Per the original data handling: Estimated nucleated cell counts came from reference gene primer amplification. Clones were read by immunoSEQ multiplex PCR, and TCRdb kept only the in-frame ones, dropping some. From that table come the V and J calls and clone size; the DNA was used to work out D and trimming. Of about 300,000 clones in the sample, roughly 83% were seen once.

The V call is TRBV6-4, the J call TRBJ2-2; 9 nucleotides match TRBD2. The receptor's source is a human donor with COVID-19, enrolled during active disease. The donor label of this sample is uncertain. The sequenced material came from peripheral blood. CDR3: CASRRLAEGTGELFF. CDR3 in DNA: TGTGCCAGCAGGAGACTAGCGGAGGGGACCGGGGAGCTGTTTTTT.